A selection of T cell receptor beta chains follows, all from one sample in a study of blood T cell repertoires in COVID-19. Libraries were prepared by immunoSEQ multiplex PCR; TCRdb keeps only in-frame clonotypes and omits some of them. This sample has around 150,000 clones, with 70% to 90% found just once. The sample comprised peripheral blood. All receptors come from a woman aged 55-69 years with COVID-19, enrolled during active disease. Each CDR3 is given with its conserved first and last residue. A D gene is named only where the DNA matches it firmly. Some rows mark clone size as missing; the rest say once, few, many or name a class of expanded clone.

v_call	d_call	clone_size	j_call	cdr3_aa	cdr3_nt
TRBV6-5	-	-	TRBJ2-2	CASRGSNTGELFF	TGTGCCAGCAGGGGGAGTAACACCGGGGAGCTGTTTTTT
TRBV13	TRBD2	-	TRBJ2-3	CASSLGLSSGSADTQYF	TGTGCCAGCAGCTTAGGCCTAAGCAGCGGGAGCGCAGATACGCAGTATTTT
TRBV25-1	-	-	TRBJ1-1	CASSKGHSTEAFF	TGTGCCAGCAGTAAAGGACACAGCACTGAAGCTTTCTTT
TRBV5-5	-	-	TRBJ1-6	CASRTLDNESPLHF	TGTGCCAGCAGAACCCTGGACAACGAGTCACCCCTCCACTTT
TRBV6-5	-	-	TRBJ1-6	CASSPKTNSPLHF	TGTGCCAGCAGCCCCAAGACAAATTCACCCCTCCACTTT
TRBV5-6	-	once	TRBJ2-5	CASSSRLPGQRETQYF	TGTGCCAGCAGCTCCAGACTACCCGGACAGCGGGAGACCCAGTACTTC
TRBV10-2	-	-	TRBJ1-2	CASSGLRGRANYGYTF	TGCGCCAGCAGTGGTCTCCGGGGGAGAGCTAACTATGGCTACACCTTC
TRBV25-1	-	-	TRBJ2-5	CASSEKRGVGETQYF	TGTGCCAGCAGTGAGAAACGGGGTGTGGGTGAGACCCAGTACTTC
TRBV7-3	-	-	TRBJ2-5	CASSLAATSQETQYF	TGTGCCAGCAGCTTAGCGGCCACCTCTCAAGAGACCCAGTACTTC
TRBV7-2	-	-	TRBJ2-5	CASSLPRGSGAQYF	TGTGCCAGCAGCTTACCCAGGGGGTCGGGGGCCCAGTACTTC
TRBV7-3	TRBD1	-	TRBJ1-1	CASSLNRDSLEAFF	TGTGCCAGCAGCTTAAACCGGGACAGCCTTGAAGCTTTCTTT
TRBV5-3	-	-	TRBJ1-2	CARRSGDYGYTF	TGTGCCAGAAGATCAGGGGACTATGGCTACACCTTC
TRBV14	-	-	TRBJ1-2	CASSPDLNAVYGYTF	TGTGCCAGCAGCCCGGACTTGAACGCTGTCTATGGCTACACCTTC
TRBV7-9	-	-	TRBJ1-3	CASSALAVSSGNTIYF	TGTGCCAGCAGCGCCCTAGCAGTGAGCTCTGGAAACACCATATATTTT
TRBV30	TRBD1	-	TRBJ1-1	CAWSGQGAVAFF	TGTGCCTGGAGTGGACAGGGGGCTGTAGCTTTCTTT
TRBV5-1	-	-	TRBJ1-1	CASREGPNTEAFF	TGCGCCAGCAGGGAGGGGCCGAACACTGAAGCTTTCTTT
TRBV6-5	-	-	TRBJ2-7	CASSNTQSSYEQYF	TGTGCCAGCAGTAATACACAGAGCTCCTACGAGCAGTACTTC
TRBV29-1	-	-	TRBJ1-1	CSLRNTNTEAFF	TGCAGCCTCAGGAATACGAACACTGAAGCTTTCTTT
TRBV5-1	TRBD1	-	TRBJ1-5	CASSFQGQDNQPQHF	TGCGCCAGCAGCTTCCAGGGACAGGATAATCAGCCCCAGCATTTT
TRBV5-1	TRBD1	-	TRBJ2-7	CASSARDRGLYEQYF	TGCGCCAGCAGCGCCAGGGACAGGGGGCTTTACGAGCAGTACTTC
TRBV19	-	-	TRBJ1-2	CASGRYSYGYTF	TGTGCCAGTGGCAGGTATTCCTATGGCTACACCTTC
TRBV7-8	TRBD1	-	TRBJ1-3	CASSYSGTGGNTIYF	TGTGCCAGCAGCTACTCTGGGACAGGGGGAAACACCATATATTTT
TRBV6-5	-	-	TRBJ2-1	CASSYSGGSAYNEQFF	TGTGCCAGCAGTTACTCAGGCGGTTCTGCCTACAATGAGCAGTTCTTC
TRBV5-6	-	-	TRBJ1-3	CASSLGRLSSGNTIYF	TGTGCCAGCAGCTTGGGCAGGCTCTCCTCTGGAAACACCATATATTTT
TRBV12-5	TRBD2	-	TRBJ2-1	CASGSLTSGGGNEQFF	TGTGCTAGTGGTTCTCTAACTAGCGGGGGTGGCAATGAGCAGTTCTTC
TRBV5-5	-	-	TRBJ1-4	CASSPGGPNEKLFF	TGTGCCAGCAGCCCGGGGGGGCCTAATGAAAAACTGTTTTTT
TRBV20-1	TRBD2	-	TRBJ2-3	CSAQRGDTQYF	TGCAGTGCTCAGCGGGGAGATACGCAGTATTTT
TRBV7-9	-	-	TRBJ1-2	CASSPGTEYGYTF	TGTGCCAGCAGCCCCGGGACTGAATATGGCTACACCTTC
TRBV3-1/TRBV3-2	-	-	TRBJ1-5	CASRASLRGPQHF	TGTGCCAGCCGTGCAAGCCTCAGGGGGCCCCAGCATTTT
TRBV5-6	TRBD1	-	TRBJ1-5	CASSSLTGSGPQHF	TGTGCCAGCTCATCGCTGACAGGGTCCGGTCCCCAGCATTTT
TRBV5-1	TRBD2	-	TRBJ2-1	CASSLVTSGNNEQFF	TGCGCCAGCAGCTTGGTAACTAGCGGGAACAATGAGCAGTTCTTC
TRBV2	-	once	TRBJ2-1	CASRGTFYNEQFF	TGTGCCAGCAGGGGGACATTCTACAATGAGCAGTTCTTC
TRBV6-5	-	-	TRBJ1-5	CSAARSNQPQHF	TGTAGCGCAGCTAGAAGCAATCAGCCCCAGCATTTT
TRBV29-1	-	-	TRBJ1-3	CSVARGTGNTIYF	TGCAGCGTTGCTCGAGGGACTGGAAACACCATATATTTT
TRBV30	TRBD2	-	TRBJ2-1	CASGAFNEQFF	TGTGCCAGCGGGGCCTTCAATGAGCAGTTCTTC
TRBV19	TRBD1	few	TRBJ1-5	CASSRTGVKVGNQPQHF	TGTGCCAGCTCGAGGACAGGGGTAAAAGTTGGCAATCAGCCCCAGCATTTT
TRBV6-5	TRBD1	-	TRBJ1-4	CASSNRGSNEKLFF	TGTGCCAGCAGTAACAGGGGGTCCAATGAAAAACTGTTTTTT
TRBV10-3	-	-	TRBJ1-1	CAISEYSGAFF	TGTGCCATCAGTGAGTACTCAGGGGCTTTCTTT
TRBV18	-	few	TRBJ1-1	CASSLGGAENTEAFF	TGTGCCAGCTCCCTTGGAGGGGCGGAAAACACTGAAGCTTTCTTT
TRBV6-2/TRBV6-3	-	once	TRBJ2-2	CASSEVGGNTGELFF	TGTGCCAGCAGTGAGGTCGGTGGGAACACCGGGGAGCTGTTTTTT
TRBV18	TRBD1	-	TRBJ2-3	CASSGPTGSGDTQYF	TGTGCCAGCTCGGGACCGACAGGGTCTGGAGATACGCAGTATTTT